The 27 T cell receptor beta chains below were found in one sample sequenced in a study of spatial heterogeneity in lung cancer. Broader study findings: It was found that expanded intratumoral alpha and beta TCR counts tracked tumor mutation counts.

As for time point: sample taken at primary tumor resection. A single record per CDR3 protein comes from TCRdb applying MiXCR to the 5' RACE reads. The sample carries 15,000 to 20,000 distinct CDR3 sequences, more than 6.5% recorded once. Their cognate antigens are unknown. The input for sequencing was lung tumor tissue, taken at surgery. The origin of the receptors is a male donor with early-stage non-small cell lung cancer.

The V call is TRBV6-2 or TRBV6-3, the J call TRBJ1-1; 8 nucleotides align to TRBD1. After removal of 5 bases from V and 5 bases from J, the junction contained 7 bases not matched to a gene. Looked up from germline, CDR1 is MNHEY and CDR2 is SVGEGT. The CDR3 contains 14 residues. In nucleotides, the CDR3 is TGTGCCAGCAGTCAACAGGGGGGAAAGACTGAAGCTTTCTTT. Its protein product is CASSQQGGKTEAFF.

Relative to its sample, this clonotype is medium-sized. The chain uses TRBV20-1 and TRBJ1-1; no definite D call. Trimming stripped 1 base from V and 3 bases from J, with 15 bases between. Germline V gene data show CDR1 as DFQATT and CDR2 as SNEGSKA (reference sequence). CDR3 length: 15 residues. In DNA form, the CDR3 reads TGCAGTGCTAGAGTACCCCTCGGTGGTTACACTGAAGCTTTCTTT. As protein: CSARVPLGGYTEAFF.

This clonotype has at least ten counts. This chain links TRBV6-6 with TRBJ1-1, with D unresolved. Germline values: CDR1 MNHNY, CDR2 SVGAGI (reference sequence). Trimming stripped 4 bases from V and 0 bases from J, with 9 bases between. CDR3 size: 14 residues. This chain's CDR3 is CASSLAQMNTEAFF. CDR3 in DNA: TGTGCCAGCAGTTTGGCACAGATGAACACTGAAGCTTTCTTT.

The sample holds a few counts of this clonotype. The rearrangement joins TRBV10-2 to TRBJ2-1; D remains unclear. The CDR3 is made up of 14 amino acids. V dropped 5 bases and J dropped 0 bases, with 8 bases sitting between them. Germline-derived CDR1 and CDR2 are WSHSY and SAAADI. The CDR3 region is CASSPESSYNEQFF. The CDR3 DNA reads TGCGCCAGCAGTCCCGAGAGCTCCTACAATGAGCAGTTCTTC.

There are many counts of this clonotype. V gene TRBV4-2 combines with J gene TRBJ1-2, with 7 bases lining up with TRBD1. V was pared by 1 base and J by 4 bases, with 9 bases of the junction left unmatched. This CDR3 contains 16 residues. CDR1 is LGHNA and CDR2 is YNFKEQ in the germline V gene. CDR3 residues: CASSQVRQGGSYGYTF. CDR3 nucleotide sequence: TGTGCCAGCAGCCAAGTGCGACAGGGAGGGAGCTATGGCTACACCTTC.

This clonotype showed up many times. J is TRBJ1-2 and V is TRBV7-2; 9 bases fit TRBD1. With 5 bases clipped from V and 6 bases from J, the junction kept 10 bases outside the gene matches. CDR1 is SGHTA, CDR2 FQGNSA, per germline. This CDR3 is built from 15 residues. CDR3 protein: CASSPGPDRGNGYTF. As DNA, the CDR3 is TGTGCCAGCAGCCCTGGGCCCGACAGGGGGAATGGCTACACCTTC.

Many counts were recorded for this clonotype. This sequence joins TRBV5-1 and TRBJ1-6, with 9 positions matching TRBD1. This CDR3 has 14 amino acids. V lost 4 bases and J lost 6; bases outside the gene matches: 2. Per germline, CDR1 SGHRS and CDR2 YFSETQ. CDR3 amino acids: CASSRQGVNSPLHF. CDR3 in DNA: TGCGCCAGCAGCCGACAGGGGGTTAATTCACCCCTCCACTTT.

This clonotype was detected many times. This chain connects TRBV7-9 to TRBJ1-1; D not certain. Germline V gives CDR1 SEHNR, CDR2 FQNEAQ (reference sequence). CDR3 length: 15 amino acids. Trimming took 0 bases from V and 0 from J, leaving 8 bases between them. Here the CDR3 reads CASSLAVSLNTEAFF. CDR3 DNA: TGTGCCAGCAGCTTAGCCGTCTCCTTGAACACTGAAGCTTTCTTT. The full variable domain, its missing parts supplied by reference TRBV7-9 and TRBJ1-1, is DTGVSQNPRHKITKRGQNVTFRCDPISEHNRLYWYRQTLGQGPEFLTYFQNEAQLEKSRLLSDRFSAERPKGSFSTLEIQRTEQGDSAMYLCASSLAVSLNTEAFFGQGTRLTVV.

At least ten counts were recorded for this clonotype. This sequence joins TRBV20-1 and TRBJ1-2; the D is unclear. Trimming shortened V by 3 bases and J by 4 bases, and 15 bases separated the two germline ends. Germline assignment: CDR1 DFQATT and CDR2 SNEGSKA (reference sequence). The CDR3 extends over 14 amino acids. The CDR3 bases are TGCAGTGCTAGTATCGCGGGTGAGAGCTATGGCTACACCTTC. Translated, it gives CSASIAGESYGYTF.

This clonotype was observed a handful of times. The chain couples TRBV25-1 to TRBJ2-3; 7 positions match TRBD1. Germline trimming cut 8 bases from V and 4 bases from J; bases unmatched to any gene: 12. The CDR3 has 15 amino acids. CDR1 is MGHDK and CDR2 is SYGVNS in the germline V gene. CDR3 region: CASGEFTGDADTQYF. CDR3 sequence (DNA): TGTGCCAGCGGGGAATTCACAGGGGACGCAGATACGCAGTATTTT.

This clonotype appeared a few times. At one end, the junction sequence differs from germline, possibly due to a read error. The V gene is TRBV7-7, the J gene TRBJ2-3, with 11 bases that match TRBD1. CDR3 length: 14 amino acids. Germline CDR1 is SSHAT and CDR2 is FNYEAQ (reference sequence). The CDR3 nucleotides read TGTGCTAGCAGCTCGGGACAGGGGGCAGATACGCAGTATTTT. It is translated as CASSSGQGADTQYF.

This clonotype came up many times. The chain recombines TRBV4-1 with TRBJ2-5; D ambiguous. Germline V gene lookup returns CDR1 MGHRA and CDR2 YSYEKL. The ends were cut back, 0 bases at V and 4 bases at J, with 6 bases in the middle. CDR3 length equals 13 residues. Here the CDR3 reads CASSQEITETQYF. For the CDR3, the DNA is TGCGCCAGCAGCCAAGAAATTACAGAGACCCAGTACTTC.

This clonotype was recorded many times. The V call is TRBV5-4, the J call TRBJ2-3; TRBD2 matches 14 bases. The CDR3 length is 17 residues. V was clipped by 3 bases and J by 7 bases; unmatched bases: 10. The germline CDR1 and CDR2 sequences are SGHNT and YYREEE (reference sequence). CDR3 residues: CASSSPGLAGGSYTQYF. In DNA, the CDR3 is TGTGCCAGCAGCTCCCCAGGACTAGCGGGGGGATCATATACGCAGTATTTT.

This clonotype was seen repeatedly, ten times or more. This chain links TRBV28 with TRBJ2-4, with 12 bases that match TRBD2. The trim removed 5 bases at V and 1 base at J, leaving 15 bases unmatched. The CDR3 contains 20 residues. Germline V gene lookup returns CDR1 MDHEN and CDR2 SYDVKM. CDR3 region: CASSPPWRLAGGLAKNIQYF. Written as DNA, the CDR3 is TGTGCCAGCAGTCCTCCCTGGCGGCTAGCGGGGGGGCTGGCCAAAAACATTCAGTACTTC.

In this sample, this clonotype turned up many times. The chain joins TRBV19 to TRBJ2-3; D is undetermined. Deletions cut 7 bases from V and 0 bases from J, with 14 bases between. The CDR3 length is 15 residues. Germline V gene lookup returns CDR1 LNHDA and CDR2 SQIVND (reference sequence). CDR3 amino acids: CASTYFLGSTDTQYF. The CDR3 DNA reads as TGTGCCAGTACCTACTTTTTGGGGAGCACAGATACGCAGTATTTT.

In its sample, this clonotype was seen many times. The gene calls are TRBV7-9 and TRBJ2-3; the match to TRBD1 covers 7 bases. Trimming removed 5 bases from V and 6 bases from J; junction bases left unmatched: 11. The CDR3 covers 15 residues. From germline, CDR1 is SEHNR and CDR2 FQNEAQ (reference sequence). The CDR3 reads CASSIIGGLLDTQYF. CDR3 coding DNA: TGTGCCAGCAGCATCATAGGGGGCCTTTTGGATACGCAGTATTTT.

This clonotype was seen at least ten times. This sequence joins TRBV6-6 and TRBJ2-7, with 10 positions matching TRBD1. Germline trimming cut 7 bases from V and 4 bases from J; bases unmatched to any gene: 10. Germline V lookup: CDR1 MNHNY, CDR2 SVGAGI (reference sequence). The CDR3 is 15 residues long. The CDR3 protein is CASITTGTGAYEQYF. CDR3 coding DNA: TGTGCCAGCATCACGACCGGGACAGGGGCTTACGAGCAGTACTTC.

The table lists this clonotype with many counts. CDR3 in amino acids: CASSFAGHGTDTQYF. For the CDR3, the DNA is TGTGCCAGCAGTTTCGCGGGCCATGGGACAGATACGCAGTATTTT. V gene TRBV28 combines with J gene TRBJ2-3, with D possibly TRBD2 on 5 matching bases. The CDR3 totals 15 residues. In germline, CDR1 is MDHEN, CDR2 SYDVKM. V lost 3 bases, J lost 3 bases, and 13 bases lay in between.

This clonotype was counted only a few times. The rearrangement links TRBV6-6 to TRBJ2-7; 11 bases agree with TRBD2. The germline V gene encodes CDR1 MNHNY and CDR2 SVGAGI (reference sequence). The CDR3 consists of 14 residues. V gave up 6 bases and J gave up 2 bases; unmatched junction bases: 3. The CDR3 reads CASSALAGAYEQYF. CDR3 nucleotide sequence: TGTGCCAGCAGCGCACTAGCGGGGGCCTACGAGCAGTACTTC.

This clonotype is classed as medium-sized. The chain is built from TRBV12-3 or TRBV12-4 and TRBJ1-1; tentatively, D is TRBD1 (6 bases). The CDR3 extends over 15 amino acids. The V end lost 9 bases, the J end lost 0 bases, and 17 bases lay between the germline ends. In nucleotides, the CDR3 is TGTGCCAGTTCTCGAGGGGGGCTGATGAACACTGAAGCTTTCTTT. It yields the protein CASSRGGLMNTEAFF.

This clonotype was counted many times. The chain couples TRBV27 to TRBJ2-2; D may be TRBD2 (6 bases). Germline-derived CDR1 and CDR2 are MNHEY and SMNVEV (reference sequence). This CDR3 has 16 amino acids. Trimming took off 5 bases at V and 2 bases at J, with 15 bases between the two ends. CDR3: CASSPWGELNTGELFF. The CDR3 DNA follows: TGTGCCAGCAGTCCATGGGGGGAGCTCAACACCGGGGAGCTGTTTTTT.

This clonotype was seen more than once but under ten times. The rearrangement joins TRBV7-9 to TRBJ1-4, with D hard to call. Trimming cost V 5 bases and J 0 bases, with 16 bases left between them. The CDR3 is 17 amino acids. The germline V gene encodes CDR1 SEHNR and CDR2 FQNEAQ (reference sequence). The CDR3 spells CASSPRGGPTTNEKLFF. Here the CDR3 DNA reads TGTGCCAGCAGCCCCCGTGGAGGCCCTACAACTAATGAAAAACTGTTTTTT.

About this clonotype itself: A clone one base away is much larger, so this may be a read error. The gene calls are TRBV9 and TRBJ1-6; possibly TRBD1 for D (6 bases). This CDR3 comprises 15 residues. Looked up from germline, CDR1 is SGDLS and CDR2 is YYNGEE. CDR3 nucleotides: TGTGCCAGCAAGATCGAGGACAGCTATAATTCACCCCTCAACTTT. The encoded protein is CASKIEDSYNSPLNF.

The V call is TRBV6-1, the J call TRBJ2-3; TRBD2 matches 14 bases. The CDR3 is 15 residues long. The J segment lost 4 bases and the V segment lost 4 bases, leaving 1 base of the junction unmatched. Germline CDR1 reads MNHNS; CDR2 reads SASEGT. The CDR3 bases are TGTGCCAGCAGTGGACTAGCGGGGGGGCCAGATACGCAGTATTTT. Amino acid sequence: CASSGLAGGPDTQYF.

Judged by abundance, this clonotype is large. The genes are TRBV20-1 and TRBJ1-1; TRBD1 might be the D (6 bases). The length of the CDR3 is 12 residues. CDR1 is DFQATT, CDR2 SNEGSKA, per germline (reference sequence). CDR3 coding DNA: TGCAGGGGTGGGGGGGGCGACACTGAAGCTTTCTTT. Its translation is CRGGGGDTEAFF.

Turning to this clonotype: A clone one base away is much larger, so this may be a read error. The genes are TRBV20-1 and TRBJ1-5; D is perhaps TRBD1 (6 bases). CDR3 length equals 13 residues. The germline V gene has CDR1 DFQATT and CDR2 SNEGSKA (reference sequence). The CDR3 nucleotides are TGCAATGCTGGTGACAGGTACCACGTGTCCCAGCATTTT. Translated: CNAGDRYHVSQHF.

This clonotype was found a few times. J is TRBJ2-1 and V is TRBV20-1; 9 bases align to TRBD2. The V gene end was trimmed by 5 bases and the J gene end by 7 bases; junction bases not matched to a gene: 9. The CDR3 has 14 amino acids. CDR1 is DFQATT, CDR2 SNEGSKA, per germline (reference sequence). The CDR3 sequence: CSARRSGGLNEQFF. DNA of the CDR3: TGCAGTGCTCGGAGGAGCGGGGGGTTGAATGAGCAGTTCTTC.